The sequence of this T cell receptor beta chain was determined in a study of shared clonotypes between healthy human individuals. Germline V lookup: CDR1 MGHRA, CDR2 YSYEKL. The CDR3 is 16 amino acids. With 1 base removed from V and 0 bases from J, the gap between germline ends came to 7 bases. Here immunoSEQ multiplex PCR was the method, and the copy in TCRdb shows in-frame clones only, minus some. The table lists about 2 million clones, less than 95% of them singletons, with approximately 1.2% in the top ten. Selected positively for CCR7 and CD45RO-negative, naive CD8 cells excluded terminally differentiated effector memory CD45RA+ cells. There were no recent acute infections or vaccinations among the donors, who were healthy HIV-negative adults. Note on this clone: Other DNA sequences in this specimen translate into the identical CDR3.

V gene TRBV4-1 combines with J gene TRBJ1-6; D gene unclear. Input material: naive CD8+ T cells sorted from blood. The source of this sequence is a man younger than 30 in good health. The CDR3 DNA reads TGCGCCAGCAGCCAAGGGGAGAGCTCCTATAATTCACCCCTCCACTTT. Translated, it gives CASSQGESSYNSPLHF.